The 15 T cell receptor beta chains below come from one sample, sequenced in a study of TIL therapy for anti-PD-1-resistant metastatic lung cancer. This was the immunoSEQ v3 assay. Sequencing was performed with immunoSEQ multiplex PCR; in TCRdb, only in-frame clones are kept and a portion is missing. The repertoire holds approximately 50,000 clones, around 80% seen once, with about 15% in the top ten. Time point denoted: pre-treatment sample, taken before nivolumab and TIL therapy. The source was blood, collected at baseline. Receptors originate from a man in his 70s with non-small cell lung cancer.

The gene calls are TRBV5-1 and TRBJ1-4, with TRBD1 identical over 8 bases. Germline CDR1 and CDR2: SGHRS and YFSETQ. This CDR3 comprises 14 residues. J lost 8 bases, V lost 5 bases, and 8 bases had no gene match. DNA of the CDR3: TGCGCCAGCAGAGATCAGGGGGCGGGAGAAAAACTGTTTTTT. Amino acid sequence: CASRDQGAGEKLFF.

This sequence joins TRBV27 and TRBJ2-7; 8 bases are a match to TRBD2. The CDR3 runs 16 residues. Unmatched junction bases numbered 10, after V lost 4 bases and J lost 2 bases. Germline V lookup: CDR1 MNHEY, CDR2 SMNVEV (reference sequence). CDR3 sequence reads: CASSSPGGTRPYEQYF. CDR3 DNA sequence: TGTGCCAGCAGTTCGCCGGGGGGGACTCGACCCTACGAGCAGTACTTC.

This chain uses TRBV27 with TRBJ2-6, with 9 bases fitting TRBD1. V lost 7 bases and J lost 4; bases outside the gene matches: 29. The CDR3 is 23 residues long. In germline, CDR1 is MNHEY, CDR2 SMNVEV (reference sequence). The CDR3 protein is CASTLIHRGRLQYDGLGANVLTF. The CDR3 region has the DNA TGTGCCAGCACCCTGATACACAGGGGGCGACTCCAATATGATGGTCTGGGGGCCAACGTCCTGACTTTC.

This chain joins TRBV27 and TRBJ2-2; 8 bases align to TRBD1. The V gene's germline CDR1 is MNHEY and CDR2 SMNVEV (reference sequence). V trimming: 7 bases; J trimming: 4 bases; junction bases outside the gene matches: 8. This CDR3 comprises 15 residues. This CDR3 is CASTLGDRFTGELFF. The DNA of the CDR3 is TGTGCCAGCACCCTGGGGGACAGGTTCACCGGGGAGCTGTTTTTT.

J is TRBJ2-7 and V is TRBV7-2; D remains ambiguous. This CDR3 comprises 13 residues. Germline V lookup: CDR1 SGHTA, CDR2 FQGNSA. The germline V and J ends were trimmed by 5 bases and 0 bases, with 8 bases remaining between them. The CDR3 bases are TGTGCCAGCAGCCTCGCTAGCTCCTACGAGCAGTACTTC. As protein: CASSLASSYEQYF.

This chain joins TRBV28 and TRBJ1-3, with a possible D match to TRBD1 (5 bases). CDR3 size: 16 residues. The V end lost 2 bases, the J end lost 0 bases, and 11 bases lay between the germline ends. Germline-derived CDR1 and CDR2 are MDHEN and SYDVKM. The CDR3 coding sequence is TGTGCCAGCAGTTTACCTGGGGCCAGCTCTGGAAACACCATATATTTT. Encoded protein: CASSLPGASSGNTIYF.

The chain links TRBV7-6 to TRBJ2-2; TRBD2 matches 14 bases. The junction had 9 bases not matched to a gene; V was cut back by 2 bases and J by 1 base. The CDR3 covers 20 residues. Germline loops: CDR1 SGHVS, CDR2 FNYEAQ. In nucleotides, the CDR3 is TGTGCCAGCAGCTTACCCGCCGGGACTAGCGGGAGTGGGAACACCGGGGAGCTGTTTTTT. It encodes CASSLPAGTSGSGNTGELFF.

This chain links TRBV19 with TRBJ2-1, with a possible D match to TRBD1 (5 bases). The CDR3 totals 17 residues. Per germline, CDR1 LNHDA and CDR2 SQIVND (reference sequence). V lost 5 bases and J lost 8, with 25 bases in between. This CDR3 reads CASSRIQGRPGADEQFF. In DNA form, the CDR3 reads TGTGCCAGTAGTCGCATCCAGGGTAGACCTGGGGCGGATGAGCAGTTCTTC.

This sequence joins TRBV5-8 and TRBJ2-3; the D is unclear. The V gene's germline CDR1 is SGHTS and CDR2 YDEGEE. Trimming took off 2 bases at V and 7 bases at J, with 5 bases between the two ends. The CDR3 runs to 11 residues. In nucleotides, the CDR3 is TGTGCCAGCAGCTTTACGAATACGCAGTATTTT. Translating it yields CASSFTNTQYF.

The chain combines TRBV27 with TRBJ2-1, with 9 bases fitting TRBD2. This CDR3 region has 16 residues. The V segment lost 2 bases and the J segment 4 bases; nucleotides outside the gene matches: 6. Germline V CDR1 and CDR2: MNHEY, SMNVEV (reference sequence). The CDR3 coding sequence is TGTGCCAGCAGTTTACCGACTAGCGGAAAATACAATGAGCAGTTCTTC. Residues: CASSLPTSGKYNEQFF.

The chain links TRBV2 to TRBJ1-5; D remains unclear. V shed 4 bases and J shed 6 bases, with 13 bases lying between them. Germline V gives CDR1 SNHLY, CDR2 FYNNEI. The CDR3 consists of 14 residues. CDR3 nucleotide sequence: TGTGCCAGCAGTGGGAGGGAGGGAAGTCAGCCCCAGCATTTT. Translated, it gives CASSGREGSQPQHF. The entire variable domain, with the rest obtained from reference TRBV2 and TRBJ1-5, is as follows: EPEVTQTPSHQVTQMGQEVILRCVPISNHLYFYWYRQILGQKVEFLVSFYNNEISEKSEIFDDQFSVERPDGSNFTLKIRSTKLEDSAMYFCASSGREGSQPQHFGDGTRLSIL.

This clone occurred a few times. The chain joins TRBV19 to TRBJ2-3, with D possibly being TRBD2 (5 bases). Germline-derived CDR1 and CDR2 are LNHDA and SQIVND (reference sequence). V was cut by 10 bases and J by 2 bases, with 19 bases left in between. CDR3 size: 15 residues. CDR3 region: CATSNVQRDTDTQYF. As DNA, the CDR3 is TGTGCCACCTCGAACGTCCAGAGGGACACAGATACGCAGTATTTT.

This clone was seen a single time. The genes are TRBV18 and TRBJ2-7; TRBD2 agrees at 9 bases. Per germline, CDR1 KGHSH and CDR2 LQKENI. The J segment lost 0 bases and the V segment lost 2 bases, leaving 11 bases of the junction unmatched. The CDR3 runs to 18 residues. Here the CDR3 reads CASSPGGTSGQSSYEQYF. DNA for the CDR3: TGTGCCAGCTCACCAGGGGGCACTAGCGGGCAGAGCTCCTACGAGCAGTACTTC.

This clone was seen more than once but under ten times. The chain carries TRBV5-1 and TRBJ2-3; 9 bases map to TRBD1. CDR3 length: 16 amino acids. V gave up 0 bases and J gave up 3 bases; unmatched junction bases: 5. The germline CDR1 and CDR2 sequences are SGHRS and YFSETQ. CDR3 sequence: CASSLAGTGKTDTQYF. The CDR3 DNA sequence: TGCGCCAGCAGCTTGGCGGGGACAGGGAAAACAGATACGCAGTATTTT.

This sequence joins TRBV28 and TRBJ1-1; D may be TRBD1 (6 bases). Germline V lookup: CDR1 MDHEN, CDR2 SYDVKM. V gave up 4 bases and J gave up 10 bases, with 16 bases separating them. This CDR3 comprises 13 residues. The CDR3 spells CASSSDGNRVAFF. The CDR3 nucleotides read TGTGCCAGCAGTTCGGACGGCAACAGGGTAGCTTTCTTT.